These 26 T cell receptor beta chains share one sample of origin, sequenced in a study of T cell responses to AZD1222 COVID-19 vaccine (dated by TCRdb to about 2021). Taken with the paper, the label for time point translates to: about 28 days (+/-7) after the second vaccine dose. Receptor libraries were prepared by the immunoSEQ multiplex PCR assay. TCRdb limited this immuneACCESS table to in-frame rearrangements with V and J called. A share of clones is missing; checked studies link under half to unresolved V genes, and the rest is unexplained. The sample has 95,000 to 150,000 clones on record, around 87% of them singletons. The ten top clones hold approximately 2.6% of the sample. The material sequenced was peripheral blood, taken 28 days after the second AZD1222 dose. The receptors come from an adult who received the AZD1222 COVID-19 vaccine.

The chain combines TRBV16 with TRBJ2-1; D ambiguous. The CDR3 sequence is 14 residues long. V lost 4 bases and J lost 7, with 14 bases in between. CDR1 is KGHSY, CDR2 FQNENV, per germline. The chain's CDR3 is CASSPSAGTNEQFF. The CDR3 nucleotides are TGTGCCAGCAGCCCTTCAGCAGGCACGAATGAGCAGTTCTTC.

The V call is TRBV4-2, the J call TRBJ1-4; 10 bases are shared with TRBD1. The CDR3 runs 16 residues. Per germline, CDR1 LGHNA and CDR2 YNFKEQ. V shed 0 bases, J shed 7 bases, and the junction held 5 bases outside the gene matches. CDR3 in amino acids: CASSQERTGGGEKLFF. For the CDR3, the DNA is TGTGCCAGCAGCCAAGAAAGGACAGGGGGTGGTGAAAAACTGTTTTTT.

A single count supports this clone. This sequence joins TRBV21-1 and TRBJ2-7; the table gives TRBD2 as D, unverified against the DNA. TRBV21-1 is listed as a pseudogene. This CDR3 is built from 16 residues. CDR3 nucleotide sequence: TGTGCCAGCAGCAAAGAGTTTAGCGGGGGGTCCTACGAGCAGTACTTC. This gives the protein CASSKEFSGGSYEQYF.

The chain employs TRBV19 and TRBJ1-5, with D maybe TRBD1 (6 bases). In germline, CDR1 is LNHDA, CDR2 SQIVND (reference sequence). The CDR3 extends over 15 amino acids. V was pared by 6 bases and J by 0 bases, with 12 bases between. The CDR3 DNA reads as TGTGCCAGTAGGGCGGGACAAATTAGCAATCAGCCCCAGCATTTT. It encodes CASRAGQISNQPQHF.

This clone appeared a few times. The chain couples TRBV28 to TRBJ1-1; D uncertain. Germline lookup yields CDR1 MDHEN and CDR2 SYDVKM. This CDR3 contains 15 residues. Trimming left V 6 bases short and J 1 base short, with 15 bases between. CDR3 region: CASSPDPKGNTEAFF. The CDR3 DNA follows: TGTGCCAGCAGCCCGGACCCGAAGGGGAACACTGAAGCTTTCTTT. Combining the CDR3 with reference TRBV28 and TRBJ1-1 gives the whole variable domain DVKVTQSSRYLVKRTGEKVFLECVQDMDHENMFWYRQDPGLGLRLIYFSYDVKMKEKGDIPEGYSVSREKKERFSLILESASTNQTSMYLCASSPDPKGNTEAFFGQGTRLTVV.

The chain combines TRBV7-9 with TRBJ2-5; 11 nucleotides agree with TRBD2. The CDR3 length is 14 residues. Germline CDR1 SEHNR, CDR2 FQNEAQ (reference sequence). J was trimmed by 6 bases and V by 5 bases; bases with no gene match: 5. The CDR3 reads CASSPSGGRKTQYF. DNA for the CDR3: TGTGCCAGCAGCCCTAGCGGGGGGAGGAAGACCCAGTACTTC.

The chain uses TRBV5-1 and TRBJ2-5; 9 bases fit TRBD1. This CDR3 has 16 amino acids. Germline values: CDR1 SGHRS, CDR2 YFSETQ. V shed 2 bases, J shed 3 bases, and the junction held 8 bases outside the gene matches. Here the CDR3 reads CASSFVTGGAKETQYF. The CDR3 nucleotides are TGCGCCAGCAGCTTTGTGACAGGGGGGGCCAAAGAGACCCAGTACTTC.

This clone has a handful of counts. V gene TRBV4-1 combines with J gene TRBJ2-2, with a possible D match to TRBD2 (5 bases). Trimming removed 1 base from V and 2 bases from J, with 11 bases in between. Germline V CDR1 and CDR2: MGHRA, YSYEKL. The CDR3 consists of 16 residues. This CDR3 is CASSQGRGSNTGELFF. DNA of the CDR3: TGCGCCAGCAGCCAAGGAAGAGGGAGCAACACCGGGGAGCTGTTTTTT.

A single count supports this clone. The DNA for the CDR3 is TGTGCCAGCAGCTTGGGGACAGGGGAAAGGGAAAAACTGTTTTTT. It yields the protein CASSLGTGEREKLFF. The chain is built from TRBV7-6 and TRBJ1-4; TRBD1 agrees at 10 bases. V was pared by 3 bases and J by 8 bases, with 6 bases of the junction left unmatched. The CDR3 is 15 residues long. Germline CDR1 reads SGHVS; CDR2 reads FNYEAQ.

The chain links TRBV28 to TRBJ2-7; the D gene could be TRBD1 or TRBD2 (6 bases each). The CDR3 has 15 amino acids. From germline, CDR1 is MDHEN and CDR2 SYDVKM. V lost 3 bases and J lost 0, with 12 bases in between. This CDR3 is CASSFFGGRSYEQYF. CDR3 nucleotide sequence: TGTGCCAGCAGTTTTTTCGGGGGCCGCTCCTACGAGCAGTACTTC.

The chain uses TRBV7-9 and TRBJ1-2, with 8 bases lining up with TRBD1. CDR1 is SEHNR and CDR2 is FQNEAQ in the germline V gene (reference sequence). This CDR3 is 13 amino acids long. With 5 bases clipped from V and 4 bases from J, the junction kept 3 bases outside the gene matches. The CDR3 DNA reads as TGTGCCAGCAGCGTAGGACAGGGCTATGGCTACACCTTC. Translating it yields CASSVGQGYGYTF.

The chain combines TRBV5-4 with TRBJ1-2, with TRBD1 matching over 8 bases. The germline V gene encodes CDR1 SGHNT and CDR2 YYREEE (reference sequence). CDR3 length: 13 residues. J was trimmed by 7 bases and V by 4 bases; bases with no gene match: 6. The CDR3 nucleotides are TGTGCCAGCAGCGGTACAGGGGGATCTGGCTACACCTTC. Translation: CASSGTGGSGYTF.

J is TRBJ1-5 and V is TRBV6-5; D is ambiguous. The CDR3 consists of 14 residues. Germline CDR1 reads MNHEY; CDR2 reads SVGAGI. Trimming cost V 5 bases and J 6 bases, with 14 bases left between them. The CDR3 nucleotides read TGTGCCAGCAGTCGGGGTTCAGAGAGTCAGCCCCAGCATTTT. Translating gives CASSRGSESQPQHF.

The chain has TRBV28 and TRBJ1-1, with 9 bases matching TRBD1. Per germline, CDR1 MDHEN and CDR2 SYDVKM. J gave up 4 bases and V 4 bases, and 4 bases lay outside the gene matches. This CDR3 contains 14 residues. DNA for the CDR3: TGTGCCAGCAGTTACCCACAGGGGGCCACTGAAGCTTTCTTT. It encodes CASSYPQGATEAFF.

This clone was picked up a small number of times. The rearrangement links TRBV2 to TRBJ2-6; D is possibly TRBD1 (5 bases). CDR3 length: 15 amino acids. Germline CDR1 SNHLY, CDR2 FYNNEI. The V and J ends lost 9 bases and 4 bases respectively, with 16 bases between them. The CDR3 region has the DNA TGTGCCAGTAAAAGGGGATATCGGGGGGCCAACGTCCTGACTTTC. Its translation: CASKRGYRGANVLTF.

This clone turned up a few times. This chain links TRBV30 with TRBJ1-1, with D hard to call. CDR1 GTSNPN and CDR2 SVGIG come from the germline V gene (reference sequence). The ends were cut back, 3 bases at V and 1 base at J, with 12 bases in the middle. This CDR3 is built from 14 residues. In nucleotides, the CDR3 is TGTGCCTGGAGGGGCGCCCCGGGGAACACTGAAGCTTTCTTT. Amino acid sequence: CAWRGAPGNTEAFF.

This clone is a singleton in its sample. The chain combines TRBV28 with TRBJ1-4, with D perhaps matching TRBD1 (5 bases). The CDR3 runs 18 residues. Trimming removed 1 base from V and 7 bases from J, with 22 bases in between. Germline-derived CDR1 and CDR2 are MDHEN and SYDVKM. This CDR3 reads CASSLSDVYGRVGEKLFF. In DNA, the CDR3 is TGTGCCAGCAGTTTATCGGATGTTTACGGCAGGGTCGGTGAAAAACTGTTTTTT.

This sequence joins TRBV6-2 or TRBV6-3 and TRBJ1-5; D remains unclear. V was shortened by 5 bases and J by 3 bases, with 11 bases between the two germline ends. The CDR3 spans 14 residues. Germline assignment: CDR1 MNHEY and CDR2 SVGEGT. CDR3 loop: CASSRTRDNQPQHF. In DNA form, the CDR3 reads TGTGCCAGCAGTAGGACCAGAGACAATCAGCCCCAGCATTTT.

The V call is TRBV10-3, the J call TRBJ1-3; a possible D gene is TRBD1 (5 bases). The V end lost 8 bases, the J end lost 3 bases, and 11 bases lay between the germline ends. CDR1 ENHRY and CDR2 SYGVKD come from the germline V gene. This CDR3 region has 13 residues. The DNA for the CDR3 is TGTGCCATCCGCAGGGAATTTGGAAACACCATATATTTT. Translating gives CAIRREFGNTIYF.

The rearrangement uses TRBV7-2 and TRBJ1-4, with 8 bases aligning to TRBD1. Germline V gives CDR1 SGHTA, CDR2 FQGNSA. V gave up 5 bases and J gave up 4 bases; unmatched junction bases: 6. The CDR3 covers 15 residues. The CDR3 nucleotides are TGTGCCAGCAGCCCAGACGACAGGGGTAATGAAAAACTGTTTTTT. Protein product: CASSPDDRGNEKLFF.

V is TRBV12-3 or TRBV12-4 and J is TRBJ2-7; weak D call: TRBD1 (5 bases). The CDR3 runs to 13 residues. V lost 6 bases to trimming and J lost 4 bases, with 13 bases between them. CDR3 loop: CASSTVQGYEQYF. The CDR3 DNA follows: TGTGCCAGCAGCACTGTCCAGGGTTACGAGCAGTACTTC.

J is TRBJ2-1 and V is TRBV2, with 16 bases that match TRBD2. Germline lookup yields CDR1 SNHLY and CDR2 FYNNEI. The CDR3 runs to 15 residues. The trim removed 6 bases at V and 10 bases at J, leaving 6 bases unmatched. The CDR3 protein is CASRGLAGGQREQFF. In DNA form, the CDR3 reads TGTGCCAGCAGGGGACTAGCGGGGGGGCAACGGGAGCAGTTCTTC.

CDR3 in DNA: TGTGCCACCAGTGATTCAAACCAAGAGACCCAGTACTTC. Its protein product is CATSDSNQETQYF. The chain is built from TRBV24-1 and TRBJ2-5; D is unresolved. Germline V CDR1 and CDR2: KGHDR, SFDVKD. With 2 bases removed from V and 0 bases from J, the gap between germline ends came to 3 bases. This CDR3 is 13 amino acids long.

This sequence joins TRBV5-1 and TRBJ2-7; D is ambiguous. Trimming removed 3 bases from V and 4 bases from J, with 11 bases in between. Per the germline V gene, CDR1 is SGHRS and CDR2 is YFSETQ. The CDR3 has 13 residues. The CDR3 loop reads CASSSGPTYEQYF. In DNA form, the CDR3 reads TGCGCCAGCAGCTCGGGTCCTACTTACGAGCAGTACTTC.

This chain uses TRBV3-1 (or the pseudogene TRBV3-2) with TRBJ2-7; TRBD2 aligns across 12 bases. The V and J ends lost 4 bases and 6 bases, in that order; junction bases with no gene match: 10. Germline V lookup: CDR1 LGHDT, CDR2 YNNKEL (reference sequence). The CDR3 has 16 amino acids. The CDR3 DNA reads TGTGCCAGCAGCCCCACGGGACTAGCGGGTAAGGTCGAGCAGTACTTC. Residues: CASSPTGLAGKVEQYF.

The genes are TRBV5-1 and TRBJ2-2, with 12 bases fitting TRBD2. Looked up from germline, CDR1 is SGHRS and CDR2 is YFSETQ. V trimming: 9 bases; J trimming: 0 bases; junction bases outside the gene matches: 6. The CDR3 sequence is 16 residues long. DNA of the CDR3: TGCGCCACCACCACTAGCGGGGGGTCGAACACCGGGGAGCTGTTTTTT. Amino acid sequence: CATTTSGGSNTGELFF.